This T cell receptor beta chain was profiled in a study of T cells during gluten challenge in celiac disease (dated by TCRdb to 2017 to 2019). For the wider study: Blood was collected at baseline, day 6 and day 14 of the challenge, whereas duodenal biopsies were collected at baseline and day 14. On the Illumina MiSeq, paired-end 250 bp sequencing was performed for single-cell libraries and paired-end 300 bp sequencing was performed for bulk libraries.

Blood cells were gated as tetramer-binding CD4+ effector-memory gut-homing T cells: CD3+, CD45RA-, CD62L-, integrin beta7+, with lineage markers excluded. Patients with treated celiac disease who followed a gluten-free diet went through a 14-day oral dietary gluten challenge so that recall of gluten-specific T cells could be studied. Cells were sorted on an Aria II cell sorter as single cells, and also in bulk when tetramer-positive cells were relatively numerous. Before staining, peripheral blood mononuclear cells were isolated using Ficoll density gradient centrifugation and then cryopreserved. Before tetramer-binding CD4+ T cells were sorted, thawed cells were stained with a pool of PE-conjugated HLA-DQ:gluten tetramers that present immunodominant gluten epitopes. Following HLA-DQ:gluten tetramer staining, tetramer-based enrichment was performed on blood samples. Taken from cysteine to phenylalanine, the CDR3 has 13 residues. Only the CDR3 part of the read is kept: 39 bases, read in frame from the first base. For CDR1 and CDR2, the germline V gene lists SQVTM and ANQGSEA.

The library relied on 5' RACE. Sequencing was carried out with an Illumina MiSeq. Bulk TCR libraries were prepared with a modified SMART protocol. In the original analysis: Selected pRESTO steps were used to preprocess the reads, and IMGT/HighV-QUEST was used to assign V, D, J genes and CDR3 junctions. A bulk sequence was kept only when it showed up in at least two replicates with 10 or more cumulative reads. In samples containing more than 20 cells, repertoire diversity was estimated using an undersampling-corrected Shannon index. In TCRdb, the public reads were trimmed at Q25 with fastp and aligned with MiXCR, with productive beta chains retained. Identical CDR3 proteins give one entry, which carries the most common genes and DNA. TCRdb, not the authors, supplied the V and J calls. The sample data list approximately 200 distinct CDR3 sequences, and 8% to 10% of these were observed just once. The top ten hold around 60% of the sample.

This clonotype is characterized as large (0.1 to 1%). A much larger clone differs by one base, so this may be a read error. Summary of the overall study and its limitations: In about seven patients, roughly 12-44% of single-cell TCR-alpha/beta clonotypes seen at the latest time point had also been present at baseline, compared with about 52-56% in the bulk data. Challenge samples were subjected to bulk sequencing for only a couple of patients with many gluten-specific T cells. On day 6, circulating gluten-specific T cells had a lower sample-corrected Shannon diversity, showing that clonal expansion increased. Circulating gluten-specific T cells peaked on day 6, and the day-6 repertoire appeared to consist largely of expanded preexisting memory clonotypes.

The sequenced sample was gluten-specific CD4+ T cells sorted from blood using tetramers, obtained at baseline or on day 6, 14 or 28 of gluten challenge (not recorded which). The TCR was taken from a male donor with celiac disease. The chain uses TRBV29-1 and TRBJ2-2, with 8 middle bases fitting TRBD2. The CDR3 protein sequence reads: CGVGAGGSGELFF. The DNA reads as follows: TGCGGCGTGGGGGCGGGGGGCTCCGGGGAGCTGTTTTTT.